The 13 T cell receptor beta chains presented below share a single source sample, sequenced in a study of blood T cell repertoires in COVID-19 (TCRdb year 2020). Library construction relied on the immunoSEQ multiplex PCR assay. TCRdb holds this immuneACCESS table with in-frame rearrangements only. Some clones are missing; in checked studies, unresolved V genes explain under half, and the rest has no known cause. The sample data list 150,000 or so clones, and 70% to 90% of these were observed just once. Over 5% of the sample goes to the ten largest clones. The sequencing sample was made of peripheral blood. The origin of the receptors is a woman between 50 and 59 years old with COVID-19, enrolled during active disease.

The V gene is TRBV27, the J gene TRBJ1-3; D might be TRBD1 (5 bases). Germline V lookup: CDR1 MNHEY, CDR2 SMNVEV (reference sequence). Trimming left V 2 bases short and J 2 bases short, with 16 bases between. The CDR3 covers 17 residues. The CDR3 nucleotides read TGTGCCAGCAGTTTACAGGACACCAAAAGGGCTGGAAACACCATATATTTT. This sequence encodes CASSLQDTKRAGNTIYF.

This rearrangement joins TRBV28 to TRBJ2-5, with a tentative D call TRBD2 (7 bases). Germline loops: CDR1 MDHEN, CDR2 SYDVKM. The CDR3 has 12 residues. V lost 8 bases and J lost 6, with 13 bases in between. CDR3 sequence (DNA): TGTGCCAGCGGACGGGGGGCCAAGACCCAGTACTTC. This gives the protein CASGRGAKTQYF. Full variable domain (missing parts from reference TRBV28 and TRBJ2-5): DVKVTQSSRYLVKRTGEKVFLECVQDMDHENMFWYRQDPGLGLRLIYFSYDVKMKEKGDIPEGYSVSREKKERFSLILESASTNQTSMYLCASGRGAKTQYFGPGTRLLVL.

The V call is TRBV6-5, the J call TRBJ2-7, with 7 nucleotides matching TRBD1. Germline values: CDR1 MNHEY, CDR2 SVGAGI. The CDR3 contains 13 residues. Germline trimming cut 8 bases from V and 2 bases from J; bases unmatched to any gene: 6. CDR3 sequence reads: CASRDSGTYEQYF. In DNA, the CDR3 is TGTGCCAGCCGGGACAGTGGGACCTACGAGCAGTACTTC.

CDR3 sequence (DNA): TGCGCCAGCAGCACCGGGACAGGGCAAGAGACCCAGTACTTC. This sequence encodes CASSTGTGQETQYF. The V call is TRBV5-1, the J call TRBJ2-5; 9 bases are a match to TRBD1. Germline CDR1 SGHRS, CDR2 YFSETQ. There are 14 residues in the CDR3. The V gene end was trimmed by 4 bases and the J gene end by 2 bases; junction bases not matched to a gene: 3. Full variable domain (missing parts from reference TRBV5-1 and TRBJ2-5): KAGVTQTPRYLIKTRGQQVTLSCSPISGHRSVSWYQQTPGQGLQFLFEYFSETQRNKGNFPGRFSGRQFSNSRSEMNVSTLELGDSALYLCASSTGTGQETQYFGPGTRLLVL.

This clone occurred once. The rearrangement uses TRBV6-2 or TRBV6-3 and TRBJ1-2, with D perhaps TRBD1 (5 bases). Germline assignment: CDR1 MNHEY and CDR2 SVGEGT. The CDR3 is 13 residues long. The V and J ends lost 4 bases and 7 bases respectively, with 13 bases between them. CDR3 in amino acids: CASSSIREGGYTF. The DNA for the CDR3 is TGTGCCAGCAGTTCGATCAGGGAAGGTGGCTACACCTTC.

The V and J genes are TRBV28 and TRBJ1-1; 7 nucleotides align to TRBD1. V lost 5 bases to trimming and J lost 10 bases; unmatched junction nucleotides: 13. This CDR3 region has 14 residues. Germline V gives CDR1 MDHEN, CDR2 SYDVKM. The CDR3 DNA reads as TGTGCCAGCAGTGGGCCGCAGGGGGGAAAGACAGCTTTCTTT. This sequence encodes CASSGPQGGKTAFF.

This rearrangement joins TRBV6-5 to TRBJ2-1, with 10 bases identical to TRBD1. Germline assignment: CDR1 MNHEY and CDR2 SVGAGI. Unmatched junction bases numbered 7, after V lost 5 bases and J lost 15 bases. The CDR3 sequence is 12 residues long. The CDR3 loop reads CASSTRTGGLFF. The CDR3 nucleotides are TGTGCCAGCAGTACCCGGACAGGGGGTCTGTTCTTC.

With respect to this clone: The same CDR3 also results from other DNA sequences found in this sample. The rearrangement uses TRBV11-2 and TRBJ1-1; 9 bases fit TRBD1. The CDR3 totals 14 residues. Germline trimming cut 4 bases from V and 4 bases from J; bases unmatched to any gene: 4. Per germline, CDR1 SGHAT and CDR2 FQNNGV. CDR3 nucleotides: TGTGCCAGCAGCTCCGGACAGGGGAGCACTGAAGCTTTCTTT. This encodes CASSSGQGSTEAFF.

The chain combines TRBV6-5 with TRBJ1-2; weak D call: TRBD1 (6 bases). This CDR3 is built from 13 residues. The germline V gene has CDR1 MNHEY and CDR2 SVGAGI. Trimming took 6 bases from V and 2 from J, leaving 10 bases between them. This CDR3 reads CASSRTVNYGYTF. CDR3 in DNA: TGTGCCAGCAGCAGGACAGTCAACTATGGCTACACCTTC.

J is TRBJ2-7 and V is TRBV11-2, with D unclear. V gave up 5 bases and J gave up 0 bases, with 8 bases separating them. Germline CDR1 reads SGHAT; CDR2 reads FQNNGV. The CDR3 is 13 amino acids. DNA for the CDR3: TGTGCCAGCAGCCCACAGAGCTCCTACGAGCAGTACTTC. Its translation is CASSPQSSYEQYF. Together with reference TRBV11-2 and TRBJ2-7, the CDR3 gives the full variable domain: EAGVAQSPRYKIIEKRQSVAFWCNPISGHATLYWYQQILGQGPKLLIQFQNNGVVDDSQLPKDRFSAERLKGVDSTLKIQPAKLEDSAVYLCASSPQSSYEQYFGPGTRLTVT.

This clone has a single count. The V call is TRBV19, the J call TRBJ2-1; the D is unclear. Germline CDR1 and CDR2: LNHDA and SQIVND (reference sequence). The CDR3 runs 15 residues. V lost 2 bases, J lost 0 bases, and 8 bases lay in between. The CDR3 coding sequence is TGTGCCAGTAGTATACAGAGACACTCCTACAATGAGCAGTTCTTC. It yields the protein CASSIQRHSYNEQFF.

CDR3 coding DNA: TGTGCCAGCAGCTTAGCCCGTACTAGCGTCGTGGCAGAGACCCAGTACTTC. This sequence encodes CASSLARTSVVAETQYF. This rearrangement joins TRBV11-3 to TRBJ2-5; 7 bases line up with TRBD2. V gave up 1 base and J gave up 4 bases; unmatched junction bases: 12. CDR1 SGHNT and CDR2 YENEEA come from the germline V gene. This CDR3 spans 17 amino acids.

The genes are TRBV18 and TRBJ1-2; the D is unclear. Germline V gives CDR1 KGHSH, CDR2 LQKENI. The CDR3 is made up of 15 amino acids. Trimming stripped 1 base from V and 6 bases from J, with 15 bases between. CDR3 sequence (DNA): TGTGCCAGCTCACCACTCAGCCCCTGGGGAGATGGCTACACCTTC. It yields the protein CASSPLSPWGDGYTF. The full variable domain, with the rest looked up from reference TRBV18 and TRBJ1-2, is NAGVMQNPRHLVRRRGQEARLRCSPMKGHSHVYWYRQLPEEGLKFMVYLQKENIIDESGMPKERFSAEFPKEGPSILRIQQVVRGDSAAYFCASSPLSPWGDGYTFGSGTRLTVV.